This T cell receptor (beta chain) was recovered during a study of blood T cell repertoires in COVID-19. The CDR3 consists of 15 residues. Germline V gene lookup returns CDR1 SGHNT and CDR2 YYREEE (reference sequence). Trimming shortened V by 2 bases and J by 0 bases, and 8 bases separated the two germline ends. Some clones are missing from TCRdb's copy, which holds only in-frame ones; the method was immunoSEQ multiplex PCR. The sample carries about 170,000 clones, around 87% recorded once. Sequenced input: peripheral blood. This chain joins TRBV5-4 and TRBJ2-2; the D gene is possibly TRBD1 (6 bases). The receptor was derived from a woman of 80 years or more with COVID-19, enrolled during active disease. CDR3 in DNA: TGTGCCAGCAGCTTCAGGGGCCCGAACACCGGGGAGCTGTTTTTT. This codes for CASSFRGPNTGELFF.